The present T cell receptor (beta chain) was sequenced within a study of blood T cells in healthy people across ages. General study findings and limits: Correlation between TCR beta diversity and naive T cell percentage was strong.

This clonotype was seen a handful of times. The antigen remains undetermined. V lost 7 bases and J lost 7; bases outside the gene matches: 13. Germline lookup yields CDR1 SQVTM and CDR2 ANQGSEA. This CDR3 region has 15 residues. Together with a sample-barcoded 5' primer, a J-beta primer mix was included in a second PCR lasting about 6 to 12 cycles. Each TCR beta cDNA got a 12-nucleotide random molecular identifier. The yield of each sample was at least 3 million CDR3-containing paired-end reads. TCRdb passed the 5' RACE reads through MiXCR, listing each CDR3 protein once. The sample lists about 750,000 distinct CDR3 sequences; about 48% were seen once.

Sequenced material: blood. The receptor comes from a man older than 75 in good health. V and J are TRBV29-1 and TRBJ1-4; TRBD1 matches at 9 bases. The CDR3 region is CSAQLQGAMVEKLFF. The CDR3 coding sequence is TGCAGCGCTCAACTACAGGGGGCGATGGTTGAAAAACTGTTTTTT. Filled out from reference TRBV29-1 and TRBJ1-4, the complete variable domain reads SAVISQKPSRDICQRGTSLTIQCQVDSQVTMMFWYRQQPGQSLTLIATANQGSEATYESGFVIDKFPISRPNLTFSTLTVSNMSPEDSSIYLCSAQLQGAMVEKLFFGSGTQLSVL.